This T cell receptor beta chain was identified during a study of breast tumors, draining lymph nodes, adjacent tissues. Points from the study as a whole: Data only fit, rather than demonstrated, lymph node origin of most tumor T cells.

Breast cancer patients provided tissue from their axillary draining lymph nodes. MiXCR, applied by TCRdb to the multiplex PCR reads, yields one record per CDR3 protein. The sample consists of some 100,000 distinct CDR3 sequences, 20% to 25% of them appearing once. The V segment lost 7 bases and the J segment 8 bases; nucleotides outside the gene matches: 9. CDR1 is LNHDA and CDR2 is SQIVND in the germline V gene (reference sequence). The CDR3 is 13 amino acids. Concerning this clonotype itself: Antigen unknown. Possible read error: a much larger clone is one base away.

Material for sequencing was axillary lymph node tissue. This TCR was recovered from a female donor with breast cancer. Some clones in this sample may be carry-over from other donors' samples. This chain links TRBV19 with TRBJ1-2; 8 bases align to TRBD1. The CDR3 loop is CASNWTGPQGYTF. Here the CDR3 DNA reads TGTGCCAGTAACTGGACAGGGCCGCAGGGCTACACCTTC.